This is a list of T cell receptor beta chains from one sample in a study of cytomegalovirus exposure and HLA in healthy donors. Sequencing was performed with immunoSEQ multiplex PCR; in TCRdb, only in-frame clones are kept and a portion is missing. The table records 150,000 to 200,000 clones, 80% of them present only once. Material: PBMCs. Every receptor here comes from a man between 40 and 49 years old in good health and CMV-seropositive. Both conserved end residues are part of each CDR3. A D gene is named only where the DNA matches it firmly. The size of a clone is reported for some rows only, either as once, few or many, or as a class for expanded clones.

v_gene: TRBV19
abundance: .
j_gene: TRBJ1-5
d_gene: .
CDR3aa: CASSMRGQLINSNQPQHF
CDR3nt: TGTGCCAGTAGTATGCGCGGGCAGTTAATTAATAGCAATCAGCCCCAGCATTTT

v_gene: TRBV15
abundance: .
j_gene: TRBJ1-1
d_gene: .
CDR3aa: CATSRDPAGNTEAFF
CDR3nt: TGTGCCACCAGCAGAGATCCCGCGGGGAACACTGAAGCTTTCTTT

v_gene: TRBV5-4
abundance: once
j_gene: TRBJ1-2
d_gene: .
CDR3aa: CASSRGGDGNYGYTF
CDR3nt: TGTGCCAGCAGCCGAGGGGGGGATGGCAACTATGGCTACACCTTC

v_gene: TRBV5-8
abundance: .
j_gene: TRBJ2-7
d_gene: .
CDR3aa: CASSLGVGYEQYF
CDR3nt: TGTGCCAGCAGCTTGGGCGTCGGCTACGAGCAGTACTTC

v_gene: TRBV7-2
abundance: .
j_gene: TRBJ1-5
d_gene: .
CDR3aa: CASSFGGSGHQPQHF
CDR3nt: TGTGCCAGCAGCTTCGGGGGTAGCGGGCATCAGCCCCAGCATTTT

v_gene: TRBV12-1
abundance: .
j_gene: TRBJ1-2
d_gene: .
CDR3aa: CASSSFRGYTF
CDR3nt: TGTGCCAGCAGCTCCTTCCGGGGCTACACCTTC

v_gene: TRBV28
abundance: .
j_gene: TRBJ1-5
d_gene: TRBD1
CDR3aa: CASSLFRHRDRSNQPQHF
CDR3nt: TGTGCCAGCAGTTTATTCCGCCATCGGGACAGAAGCAATCAGCCCCAGCATTTT

v_gene: TRBV6-5
abundance: .
j_gene: TRBJ1-1
d_gene: TRBD1
CDR3aa: CASNDLGTGRFEAFF
CDR3nt: TGTGCCAGCAACGACCTCGGGACAGGGCGTTTTGAAGCTTTCTTT

v_gene: TRBV5-4
abundance: .
j_gene: TRBJ2-7
d_gene: .
CDR3aa: CASSLGAGGYEQYF
CDR3nt: TGTGCCAGCAGCTTGGGCGCAGGGGGGTACGAGCAGTACTTC

v_gene: TRBV7-2
abundance: .
j_gene: TRBJ1-5
d_gene: TRBD1
CDR3aa: CASSSIRGLGQPQHF
CDR3nt: TGTGCCAGCAGCTCGATCAGGGGGCTCGGGCAGCCCCAGCATTTT

v_gene: TRBV19
abundance: .
j_gene: TRBJ2-2
d_gene: .
CDR3aa: CASSGLWDTGELFF
CDR3nt: TGTGCCAGTTCCGGACTGTGGGACACCGGGGAGCTGTTTTTT

v_gene: TRBV4-1
abundance: once
j_gene: TRBJ2-2
d_gene: .
CDR3aa: CASSARGVDTGELFF
CDR3nt: TGCGCCAGCAGCGCCAGGGGCGTGGACACCGGGGAGCTGTTTTTT

v_gene: TRBV9
abundance: few
j_gene: TRBJ2-5
d_gene: .
CDR3aa: CASSVDFRTQYF
CDR3nt: TGTGCCAGCAGCGTAGATTTCCGGACCCAGTACTTC

v_gene: TRBV5-1
abundance: few
j_gene: TRBJ2-5
d_gene: TRBD2
CDR3aa: CASSAGGAVETQYF
CDR3nt: TGCGCCAGCAGCGCCGGGGGGGCCGTCGAGACCCAGTACTTC

v_gene: TRBV4-1
abundance: .
j_gene: TRBJ1-3
d_gene: TRBD1
CDR3aa: CASSATGTGHSGNTIYF
CDR3nt: TGCGCCAGCAGCGCCACCGGGACAGGGCACTCTGGAAACACCATATATTTT

v_gene: TRBV10-2
abundance: .
j_gene: TRBJ1-2
d_gene: .
CDR3aa: CASSENRDRGYTF
CDR3nt: TGCGCCAGCAGTGAGAACAGGGATCGGGGCTACACCTTC

v_gene: TRBV10-3
abundance: .
j_gene: TRBJ2-1
d_gene: TRBD2
CDR3aa: CAITRTSGGDEQFF
CDR3nt: TGTGCCATCACTCGGACTAGCGGGGGGGATGAGCAGTTCTTC

v_gene: TRBV21-1
abundance: few
j_gene: TRBJ1-1
d_gene: .
CDR3aa: CASPTQGNTEAFF
CDR3nt: TGTGCCAGCCCAACGCAGGGGAACACTGAAGCTTTCTTT

v_gene: TRBV28
abundance: few
j_gene: TRBJ1-5
d_gene: .
CDR3aa: CASSLAGGREDNQPQHF
CDR3nt: TGTGCCAGCAGTTTGGCGGGGGGGAGGGAGGACAATCAGCCCCAGCATTTT

v_gene: TRBV4-1
abundance: .
j_gene: TRBJ2-7
d_gene: .
CDR3aa: CASSQIGQSAYEQYF
CDR3nt: TGCGCCAGCAGCCAGATAGGACAGAGCGCCTACGAGCAGTACTTC

v_gene: TRBV18
abundance: .
j_gene: TRBJ1-5
d_gene: TRBD1
CDR3aa: CASSPLRTGDSNQPQHF
CDR3nt: TGTGCCAGCTCACCACTTCGGACAGGAGATAGCAATCAGCCCCAGCATTTT

v_gene: TRBV30
abundance: .
j_gene: TRBJ2-1
d_gene: .
CDR3aa: CAWSQANNEQFF
CDR3nt: TGTGCCTGGAGTCAGGCTAACAATGAGCAGTTCTTC

v_gene: TRBV5-1
abundance: once
j_gene: TRBJ2-1
d_gene: TRBD2
CDR3aa: CASSLGTSGNNEQFF
CDR3nt: TGCGCCAGCAGCTTGGGGACTAGCGGGAACAATGAGCAGTTCTTC

v_gene: TRBV27
abundance: .
j_gene: TRBJ2-4
d_gene: .
CDR3aa: CASTTREAEAKNIQYF
CDR3nt: TGTGCCAGCACTACCAGGGAGGCGGAAGCCAAAAACATTCAGTACTTC

v_gene: TRBV5-4
abundance: .
j_gene: TRBJ2-7
d_gene: .
CDR3aa: CASRRGGGPYEQYF
CDR3nt: TGTGCCAGCAGACGCGGCGGAGGCCCCTACGAGCAGTACTTC

v_gene: TRBV5-6
abundance: .
j_gene: TRBJ1-5
d_gene: TRBD1
CDR3aa: CASSWGQGRGQPQHF
CDR3nt: TGTGCCAGCAGCTGGGGACAGGGTAGGGGTCAGCCCCAGCATTTT

v_gene: TRBV27
abundance: once
j_gene: TRBJ1-1
d_gene: .
CDR3aa: CASSSTLQGRAFF
CDR3nt: TGTGCCAGCAGTTCCACCTTACAGGGTCGAGCTTTCTTT

v_gene: TRBV7-3
abundance: .
j_gene: TRBJ2-1
d_gene: .
CDR3aa: CASSPESGASRYEQFF
CDR3nt: TGTGCCAGCAGCCCCGAAAGCGGCGCCTCTCGATATGAGCAGTTCTTC

v_gene: TRBV9
abundance: few
j_gene: TRBJ2-2
d_gene: TRBD2
CDR3aa: CASSVGPSGSGELFF
CDR3nt: TGTGCCAGCAGCGTAGGGCCTAGCGGGTCCGGGGAGCTGTTTTTT

v_gene: TRBV28
abundance: .
j_gene: TRBJ2-6
d_gene: .
CDR3aa: CASSLGGSAPSGANVLTF
CDR3nt: TGTGCCAGCAGTTTAGGAGGGTCGGCCCCCTCTGGGGCCAACGTCCTGACTTTC

v_gene: TRBV9
abundance: .
j_gene: TRBJ2-7
d_gene: TRBD1
CDR3aa: CASRTGTGVYEQYF
CDR3nt: TGTGCCAGCAGGACCGGGACAGGGGTCTACGAGCAGTACTTC

v_gene: TRBV5-1
abundance: .
j_gene: TRBJ1-2
d_gene: .
CDR3aa: CASSLALGAYGYTF
CDR3nt: TGCGCCAGCAGCTTGGCCTTGGGGGCCTATGGCTACACCTTC

v_gene: TRBV6-5
abundance: .
j_gene: TRBJ2-5
d_gene: TRBD1
CDR3aa: CASSSGGAETQYF
CDR3nt: TGTGCCAGCAGTTCAGGGGGCGCAGAGACCCAGTACTTC

v_gene: TRBV5-8
abundance: .
j_gene: TRBJ2-7
d_gene: .
CDR3aa: CASSFRDITYEQYF
CDR3nt: TGTGCCAGCAGCTTTCGGGATATCACCTACGAGCAGTACTTC

v_gene: TRBV7-2
abundance: .
j_gene: TRBJ2-1
d_gene: TRBD1
CDR3aa: CASSAWDRSGREQFF
CDR3nt: TGTGCCAGCAGCGCCTGGGACAGGTCCGGGCGTGAGCAGTTCTTC

v_gene: TRBV28
abundance: few
j_gene: TRBJ1-1
d_gene: .
CDR3aa: CASSPDGTRAAFF
CDR3nt: TGTGCCAGCAGTCCAGACGGCACCAGGGCAGCTTTCTTT

v_gene: TRBV11-2
abundance: .
j_gene: TRBJ2-7
d_gene: .
CDR3aa: CASSFRNRGGDEQYF
CDR3nt: TGTGCCAGCAGCTTTAGGAATAGGGGTGGAGACGAGCAGTACTTC

v_gene: TRBV11-2
abundance: .
j_gene: TRBJ1-1
d_gene: TRBD1
CDR3aa: CASSPLTGTVTEAFF
CDR3nt: TGTGCCAGCAGCCCCCTGACAGGGACGGTCACTGAAGCTTTCTTT

v_gene: TRBV5-6
abundance: .
j_gene: TRBJ2-3
d_gene: TRBD1
CDR3aa: CASSQDRADTQYF
CDR3nt: TGTGCCAGCAGCCAGGACAGGGCAGATACGCAGTATTTT

v_gene: TRBV7-3
abundance: .
j_gene: TRBJ1-3
d_gene: .
CDR3aa: CASSLIHGNTIYF
CDR3nt: TGTGCCAGCAGCTTAATTCATGGAAACACCATATATTTT

v_gene: TRBV5-1
abundance: .
j_gene: TRBJ2-7
d_gene: .
CDR3aa: CASALTVTDKQYF
CDR3nt: TGCGCCAGTGCGCTGACAGTGACCGATAAGCAGTACTTC

v_gene: TRBV18
abundance: .
j_gene: TRBJ2-7
d_gene: TRBD2
CDR3aa: CASSPQTAGVGEQYF
CDR3nt: TGTGCCAGCTCACCACAAACAGCGGGGGTTGGCGAGCAGTACTTC

v_gene: TRBV7-9
abundance: .
j_gene: TRBJ2-2
d_gene: .
CDR3aa: CASSFRNTGELFF
CDR3nt: TGTGCCAGCAGCTTTCGGAACACCGGGGAGCTGTTTTTT

v_gene: TRBV5-1
abundance: .
j_gene: TRBJ2-3
d_gene: .
CDR3aa: CASSQGHISTDTQYF
CDR3nt: TGCGCCAGCAGCCAGGGACACATCAGCACAGATACGCAGTATTTT

v_gene: TRBV9
abundance: .
j_gene: TRBJ2-7
d_gene: .
CDR3aa: CASSVRAGTYEQYF
CDR3nt: TGTGCCAGCAGCGTTCGAGCGGGTACCTACGAGCAGTACTTC

v_gene: TRBV30
abundance: .
j_gene: TRBJ2-7
d_gene: TRBD1
CDR3aa: CAWLRGLGAEQYF
CDR3nt: TGTGCCTGGTTAAGGGGGCTGGGTGCCGAGCAGTACTTC

v_gene: TRBV7-9
abundance: .
j_gene: TRBJ1-5
d_gene: .
CDR3aa: CASSLVTGGGQPQHF
CDR3nt: TGTGCCAGCAGTCTCGTAACGGGGGGCGGTCAGCCCCAGCATTTT

v_gene: TRBV19
abundance: .
j_gene: TRBJ2-7
d_gene: .
CDR3aa: CASSIRQGEQYF
CDR3nt: TGTGCCAGTAGTATCAGGCAGGGCGAGCAGTACTTC

v_gene: TRBV12-5
abundance: once
j_gene: TRBJ2-1
d_gene: TRBD1
CDR3aa: CASGFGQGAGEQFF
CDR3nt: TGTGCTAGTGGTTTCGGACAGGGGGCCGGTGAGCAGTTCTTC

v_gene: TRBV10-3
abundance: .
j_gene: TRBJ1-1
d_gene: .
CDR3aa: CAIRSQPNTEAFF
CDR3nt: TGTGCCATCAGATCACAGCCGAACACTGAAGCTTTCTTT

v_gene: TRBV30
abundance: .
j_gene: TRBJ1-5
d_gene: TRBD1
CDR3aa: CAWSATGGGPQHF
CDR3nt: TGTGCCTGGAGTGCGACAGGGGGGGGGCCCCAGCATTTT

v_gene: TRBV5-1
abundance: .
j_gene: TRBJ1-2
d_gene: TRBD1
CDR3aa: CASSWDGQGLITYTF
CDR3nt: TGCGCCAGCAGCTGGGATGGACAGGGCCTGATCACCTACACCTTC

v_gene: TRBV7-9
abundance: .
j_gene: TRBJ2-2
d_gene: TRBD1
CDR3aa: CASYTEGGPPTGELFF
CDR3nt: TGTGCCAGCTATACGGAAGGGGGCCCTCCAACCGGGGAGCTGTTTTTT

v_gene: TRBV10-3
abundance: .
j_gene: TRBJ1-3
d_gene: .
CDR3aa: CAISEIRNTIYF
CDR3nt: TGTGCCATCAGTGAAATTAGAAACACCATATATTTT

v_gene: TRBV5-6
abundance: .
j_gene: TRBJ1-1
d_gene: .
CDR3aa: CASSLGPGHLNTEAFF
CDR3nt: TGTGCCAGCAGCCTGGGACCGGGACACTTGAACACTGAAGCTTTCTTT